This entry lists 8 T cell receptor beta chains sequenced from one sample in a study of OX40 agonist ivuxolimab in advanced cancers. The method was the immunoSEQ multiplex PCR assay. TCRdb holds this immuneACCESS table with in-frame rearrangements only. Some clones are missing; in checked studies, unresolved V genes explain under half, and the rest has no known cause. The sample table records just over 95,000 clones; roughly 90% of these occur just once. Roughly 0.16% of the sample rests with the top ten. This sample comprised CD4+ or CD8+ T cells sorted from blood, obtained in a trial of the OX40 agonist ivuxolimab. The receptors stem from an adult with an advanced solid tumor such as melanoma, head and neck, liver or kidney cancer.

The genes are TRBV2 and TRBJ2-2; weak D call: TRBD2 (5 bases). The CDR3 loop spans 14 amino acids. Deletions cut 8 bases from V and 2 bases from J, with 12 bases between. Germline V gene data show CDR1 as SNHLY and CDR2 as FYNNEI. CDR3 DNA: TGTGCCAGCCGCCCCGGGGTCAACACCGGGGAGCTGTTTTTT. Residues: CASRPGVNTGELFF. Full variable domain (outside the CDR3, taken from reference TRBV2 and TRBJ2-2): EPEVTQTPSHQVTQMGQEVILRCVPISNHLYFYWYRQILGQKVEFLVSFYNNEISEKSEIFDDQFSVERPDGSNFTLKIRSTKLEDSAMYFCASRPGVNTGELFFGEGSRLTVL.

The rearrangement joins TRBV6-1 to TRBJ2-2; 8 nucleotides align to TRBD2. Germline CDR1 reads MNHNS; CDR2 reads SASEGT. Unmatched junction bases numbered 3, after V lost 0 bases and J lost 0 bases. This CDR3 is 17 amino acids long. This CDR3 reads CASSEAALAANTGELFF. The CDR3 DNA sequence: TGTGCCAGCAGTGAAGCCGCACTAGCGGCGAACACCGGGGAGCTGTTTTTT.

The chain combines TRBV5-1 with TRBJ2-3, with no clear D. The CDR3 runs to 13 residues. V lost 4 bases and J 1 base, leaving 7 bases between the germline ends. Germline V gene lookup returns CDR1 SGHRS and CDR2 YFSETQ. CDR3 loop: CASSMAGTDTQYF. The DNA for the CDR3 is TGCGCCAGCAGCATGGCAGGCACAGATACGCAGTATTTT.

The chain links TRBV6-6 to TRBJ1-5; D may be TRBD1 (5 bases). Per germline, CDR1 MNHNY and CDR2 SVGAGI (reference sequence). This CDR3 contains 14 residues. V was cut by 3 bases and J by 4 bases, with 10 bases left in between. The CDR3 sequence: CASSYPGGNQPQHF. CDR3 nucleotides: TGTGCCAGCAGTTATCCGGGGGGTAATCAGCCCCAGCATTTT.

The chain carries TRBV6-1 and TRBJ2-1; 10 positions match TRBD2. The CDR3 runs to 14 residues. The V gene's germline CDR1 is MNHNS and CDR2 SASEGT. With 6 bases clipped from V and 4 bases from J, the junction kept 3 bases outside the gene matches. CDR3 DNA sequence: TGTGCCAGCAGGACTAGCGGGCCATACAATGAGCAGTTCTTC. Translated, it gives CASRTSGPYNEQFF.

CDR3 region: CASSFSLAGGGGETQYF. CDR3 DNA: TGTGCCAGCAGCTTTTCGCTAGCGGGAGGTGGGGGTGAGACCCAGTACTTC. V usage is TRBV11-2 and J usage is TRBJ2-5; 11 bases align to TRBD2. This CDR3 has 17 residues. J was trimmed by 5 bases and V by 3 bases; bases with no gene match: 11. Looked up from germline, CDR1 is SGHAT and CDR2 is FQNNGV.

The CDR3 here is CAWSKGVESNQPQHF. CDR3 nucleotides: TGTGCCTGGAGTAAAGGGGTGGAAAGCAATCAGCCCCAGCATTTT. V gene TRBV30 combines with J gene TRBJ1-5, with a possible D match to TRBD1 (5 bases). V lost 2 bases and J lost 1, with 12 bases in between. Germline V CDR1 and CDR2: GTSNPN, SVGIG (reference sequence). The CDR3 is made up of 15 amino acids. Complete variable domain (other parts from reference TRBV30 and TRBJ1-5): SQTIHQWPATLVQPVGSPLSLECTVEGTSNPNLYWYRQAAGRGLQLLFYSVGIGQISSEVPQNLSASRPQDRQFILSSKKLLLSDSGFYLCAWSKGVESNQPQHFGDGTRLSIL.

This chain uses TRBV7-2 with TRBJ2-2; D is unresolved. The germline CDR1 and CDR2 sequences are SGHTA and FQGNSA. Trimming stripped 3 bases from V and 6 bases from J, with 11 bases between. There are 14 residues in the CDR3. The CDR3 coding sequence is TGTGCCAGCAGCTTTCCCTTGAAGGCCGGGGAGCTGTTTTTT. This translates into CASSFPLKAGELFF.